The present T cell receptor (beta chain) was sequenced within a study of Graves' ophthalmopathy and Graves' hyperthyroidism. General study points: In predicting ophthalmopathy progression, the model reached roughly 69% sensitivity and 72% to 85% specificity. A majority of expanded thyroid clonotypes exceeding 0.001 frequency were likewise present in blood.

Physicians reached a diagnosis by relying on clinical symptoms, serum thyroxine, TRAb, thyroid ultrasound and orbital computed tomography. The sequenced template was RNA, covering the TCR beta CDR3 region. Investigators did first-round RT-PCR with HTBI primers, then second-round multiplex PCR. TCRdb fed the multiplex PCR reads into MiXCR, producing one record per CDR3 protein. The sample records under 250,000 distinct CDR3 sequences, 25% to 30% being singletons. The CDR3 is 12 residues long. The V gene lost 7 bases and the J gene lost 1 base, with 7 bases spanning the gap. In germline, CDR1 is LNHDA, CDR2 SQIVND (reference sequence). As concerns this clonotype: Its antigen is still unknown.

The clonotype was recovered from a man aged 50-60 years with Graves' ophthalmopathy. Sample: peripheral blood. The chain carries TRBV19 and TRBJ1-1; D unclear. CDR3 amino acids: CASKWGNTEAFF. In DNA, the CDR3 is TGTGCCAGTAAATGGGGGAACACTGAAGCTTTCTTT.